This T cell receptor beta chain was captured by sequencing in a study of shared clonotypes between healthy human individuals. Germline V gene lookup returns CDR1 LGHNA and CDR2 YNFKEQ. This CDR3 region has 18 residues. With V trimmed by 3 bases and J by 2 bases, 9 bases remained unmatched. This was a deep-level run. Original processing notes: ImmunoSEQ junction-only sequences lacked quality scores, so their filtering differed. Method: immunoSEQ multiplex PCR; TCRdb's copy keeps in-frame clones and lacks some. That table supplies the V and J calls and clone size; D and trimming were determined from the DNA. The sample holds roughly 720,000 clones, roughly 87% seen once.

This clonotype was obtained from a man between 18 and 29 years old in good health. Some clones in this sample may be carry-over from other donors' samples. The chain carries TRBV4-2 and TRBJ2-7; 14 bases align to TRBD2. Sequencing was done on a sample of memory CD8+ T cells from PBMCs. Subset: CD45RO+ cells pooled with CCR7-negative TemRA cells. The CDR3 here is CASSQSLRTSGRTYEQYF. The CDR3 nucleotides are TGTGCCAGCAGCCAGTCCTTACGGACTAGCGGGAGGACCTACGAGCAGTACTTC.